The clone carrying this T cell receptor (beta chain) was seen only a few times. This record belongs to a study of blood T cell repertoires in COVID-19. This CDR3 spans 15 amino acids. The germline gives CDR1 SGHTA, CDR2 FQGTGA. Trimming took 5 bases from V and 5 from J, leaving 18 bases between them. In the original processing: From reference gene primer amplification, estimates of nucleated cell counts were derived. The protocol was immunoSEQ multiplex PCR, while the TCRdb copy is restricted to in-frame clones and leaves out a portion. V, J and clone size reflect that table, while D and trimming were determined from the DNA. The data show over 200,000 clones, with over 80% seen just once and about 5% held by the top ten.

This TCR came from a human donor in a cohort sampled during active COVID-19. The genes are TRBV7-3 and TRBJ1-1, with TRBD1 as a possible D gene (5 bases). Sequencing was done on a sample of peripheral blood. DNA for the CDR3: TGTGCCAGCAGCCCGCTTGGGGCGCCGAGGACTGAAGCTTTCTTT. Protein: CASSPLGAPRTEAFF.